This T cell receptor beta chain was obtained from a study of cytomegalovirus exposure and HLA in healthy donors. Study details: Both the roughly 120 validation repertoires and the 666 first-cohort repertoires used the same platform, as reported by a later analysis. Study-level findings and limits: The study flagged about 150 TCR beta chains as cytomegalovirus-associated.

From germline, CDR1 is SGHTA and CDR2 FQGNSA. The CDR3 runs to 14 residues. The V gene lost 5 bases and the J gene lost 0 bases, with 8 bases spanning the gap. Clones were sequenced by immunoSEQ multiplex PCR, and TCRdb holds only the in-frame ones, with some missing. The sample lists tens of thousands of clones, approximately 88% seen once, with roughly an eighth in the top ten. On this clone itself: Its antigen remains unidentified.

This chain links TRBV7-2 with TRBJ1-3; unclear D gene. The clonotype comes from a woman younger than 30 in good health and CMV-seropositive. The sequenced sample consisted of PBMCs. CDR3: CASSILGSGNTIYF. Here the CDR3 DNA reads TGTGCCAGCAGCATCCTCGGCTCTGGAAACACCATATATTTT.